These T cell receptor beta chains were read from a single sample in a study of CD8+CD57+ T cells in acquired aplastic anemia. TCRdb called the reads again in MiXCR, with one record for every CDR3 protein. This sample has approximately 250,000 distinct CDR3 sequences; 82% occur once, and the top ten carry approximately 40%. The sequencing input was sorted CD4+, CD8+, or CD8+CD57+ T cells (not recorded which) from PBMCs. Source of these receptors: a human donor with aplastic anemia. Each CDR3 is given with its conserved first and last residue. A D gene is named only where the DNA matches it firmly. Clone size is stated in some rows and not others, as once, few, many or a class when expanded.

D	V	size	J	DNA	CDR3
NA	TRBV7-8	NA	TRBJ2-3	TGTGCCAGCAGCGGCCACCCAGACGGGACACCCCCATACACGCAGTATTTT	CASSGHPDGTPPYTQYF
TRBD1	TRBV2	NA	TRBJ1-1	TGTGCCAGCAGTGAGGGGGGCCGACAGGGACAGATCTTTGGGCCTTTCTTT	CASSEGGRQGQIFGPFF
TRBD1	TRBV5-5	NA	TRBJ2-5	TGTGCCGGCAACTTGGACAGGGAGACCCAGTACTTC	CAGNLDRETQYF
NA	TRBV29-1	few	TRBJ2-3	TGCAGCGCCGAGCGAGGACTAAACCGGGGCACAGATACGCAGTATTTT	CSAERGLNRGTDTQYF
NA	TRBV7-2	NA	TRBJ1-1	TGTGCCAGCAGCCAGGATCTGAAAGGATTCACTGACGCCTTCTTT	CASSQDLKGFTDAFF
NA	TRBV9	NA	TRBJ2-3	TGTGCCAGCGGGCCCGGGACCACAGATACGCAGTACTTT	CASGPGTTDTQYF
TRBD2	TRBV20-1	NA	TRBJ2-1	TGCAGTGCTAGACCCGCACTAGCGGGGGTAATGAATGAGCAGTTCTTC	CSARPALAGVMNEQFF
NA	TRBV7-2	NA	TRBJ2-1	TGTGCCAGCAGAATAGAGGGAGTAGCCAATGAGCAGTTCTTC	CASRIEGVANEQFF
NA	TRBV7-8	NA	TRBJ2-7	TGTGCCACCAGGGACGGGGGCACAGATACGCAGCATTTTTTC	CATRDGGTDTQHFF
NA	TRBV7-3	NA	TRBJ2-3	TGTGCCAGCGGCGAAGGGTGCACGGCTACGCACCACTTT	CASGEGCTATHHF
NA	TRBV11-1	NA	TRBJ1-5	TGTGCCAGCAGCTTAGTCGCAGGGCCCAATCAGCCCCAGCATTTT	CASSLVAGPNQPQHF
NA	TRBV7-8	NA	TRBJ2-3	TGTGCCAGCAGCTTAGGGGGAGGAGCCGATAAGCATTTT	CASSLGGGADKHF
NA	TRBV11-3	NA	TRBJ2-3	TGTGCCAGCAGCTTAGATCGAAAGACCGATACGCAGTATTTT	CASSLDRKTDTQYF
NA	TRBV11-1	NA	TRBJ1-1	TGTGCCAGCAGCTCGACCACGGGGGGGATGAACACTGAAGCTTTCTTT	CASSSTTGGMNTEAFF
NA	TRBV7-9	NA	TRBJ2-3	TGTGCCAGCACCACGCAGGGTTCGGATAAGCAACCCTTT	CASTTQGSDKQPF
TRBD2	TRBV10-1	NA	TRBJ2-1	TGCGCCAGCAGTGAGGGCGGGAGTCGCAATGAGCAGTTCTTC	CASSEGGSRNEQFF
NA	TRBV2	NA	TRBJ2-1	TGTGCCAGCAGTGCCATAAGGGTCTCCTACAATGAGCAGTTCTTC	CASSAIRVSYNEQFF
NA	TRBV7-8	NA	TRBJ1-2	TGTGCCAGCAGCTTACGGGGAAGGGCCGAGGAGCATGGCTACACCTTC	CASSLRGRAEEHGYTF
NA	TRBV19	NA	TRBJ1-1	TGTGCCAGCGCGAACAGGGCTTTGAACACTGAAGCTTTCTTT	CASANRALNTEAFF
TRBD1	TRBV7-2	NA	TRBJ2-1	TGTGCCAGCAGCTCGGACAGGGGGCATTTCCATGAGCAGTTCTTC	CASSSDRGHFHEQFF
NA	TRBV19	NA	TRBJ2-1	TGTGCCAGTAGTTCCGGGCGAACGGGTACGCAGTACTTT	CASSSGRTGTQYF
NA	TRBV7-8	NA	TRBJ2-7	TGTGCCAGCAGGGGGGACGGAGCGTACGAGCAGTACTTC	CASRGDGAYEQYF
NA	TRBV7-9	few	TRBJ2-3	TGTGCCAGCAGCTTAGCGGGTGGCTACGGGGCCCACGATTTT	CASSLAGGYGAHDF
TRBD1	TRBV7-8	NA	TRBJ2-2	TGTGCCAGCAGCCTTCATCCAGACGGGACAGCCCTTTCCGAGCTGTTTTTT	CASSLHPDGTALSELFF
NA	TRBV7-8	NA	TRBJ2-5	TGTGCCAGCAGCTCAGCGCCGCGCGCCGGTACACAGACCCAGTACTTC	CASSSAPRAGTQTQYF
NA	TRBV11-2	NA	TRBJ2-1	TGTGCCAGCAGCTGGCAAGGAGGGGCAAACTATGGCTACCAGTTCTTC	CASSWQGGANYGYQFF